The source of this T cell receptor (beta chain) is a study of blood T cells in healthy people across ages. Study-level points and caveats: PBMC samples, being unsorted, prevented any conclusive comparison of naive and antigen-experienced cells.

For the second PCR, which ran for 7 to 11 cycles, a sample-barcoded 5' primer and a J-beta primer mix were used. A single record per CDR3 protein comes from TCRdb applying MiXCR to the 5' RACE reads. The repertoire holds about 670,000 distinct CDR3 sequences, with roughly half as singletons. Trimming shortened V by 6 bases and J by 4 bases, and 15 bases separated the two germline ends. The CDR3 runs to 14 residues. A remark on this clonotype: What it recognizes is unknown.

Donors each provided about 9.5 milliliters of peripheral blood. This TCR came from a woman older than 75 in good health. Sequenced material: blood. The rearrangement uses TRBV12-3 or TRBV12-4 and TRBJ1-1, with D possibly being TRBD1 (5 bases). This chain's CDR3 is CASRFGGWGTEAFF. The CDR3 DNA sequence: TGTGCCAGCAGGTTTGGGGGGTGGGGCACTGAAGCTTTCTTT.